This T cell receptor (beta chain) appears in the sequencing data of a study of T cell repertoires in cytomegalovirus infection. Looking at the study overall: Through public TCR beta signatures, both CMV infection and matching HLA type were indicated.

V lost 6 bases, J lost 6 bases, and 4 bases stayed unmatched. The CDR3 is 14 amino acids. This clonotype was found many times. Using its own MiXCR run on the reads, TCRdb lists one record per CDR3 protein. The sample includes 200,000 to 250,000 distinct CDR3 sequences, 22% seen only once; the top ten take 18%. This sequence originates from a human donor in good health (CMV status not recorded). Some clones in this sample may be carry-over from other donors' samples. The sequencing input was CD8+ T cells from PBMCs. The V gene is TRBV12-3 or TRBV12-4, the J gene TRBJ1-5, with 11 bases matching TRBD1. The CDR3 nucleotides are TGTGCCAGCAGCGGACAGGGGGCAGGTCAGCCCCAGCATTTT. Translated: CASSGQGAGQPQHF.